This is a list of T cell receptor beta chains from one sample in a study of tumor and adjacent non-tumor tissue in lung cancer. TCRdb passed the multiplex PCR reads through MiXCR, listing each CDR3 protein once. The table shows about 67,000 distinct CDR3 sequences, with around 82% occurring only once. The specimen was distant non-tumor lung tissue. The receptors derive from a man aged 55 to 70 with non-small cell lung cancer. The CDR3 runs from the conserved cysteine through the conserved F or W.

J: TRBJ2-7
V: TRBV7-9
CDR3: CASSPSGRSDEQYF

J: TRBJ2-3
V: TRBV5-5
CDR3: CASSRLGERSDNQYF

J: TRBJ2-3
V: TRBV29-1
CDR3: CSIGFGADMQYF

J: TRBJ2-1
V: TRBV4-1
CDR3: CASSDTYNEQFF

J: TRBJ2-2
V: TRBV20-1
CDR3: CSASRGGGENTGELFF

J: TRBJ2-2
V: TRBV12-3/TRBV12-4
CDR3: CASSLFRGRGGAGELFF

J: TRBJ2-2
V: TRBV5-4
CDR3: CASSGDTRELLF

J: TRBJ2-7
V: TRBV10-3
CDR3: CASEGWVGRWLREQYF

J: TRBJ2-2
V: TRBV11-1
CDR3: CTSSLTIGSGELFF

J: TRBJ2-3
V: TRBV20-1
CDR3: CSAPTSGKAGTDTEYF

J: .
V: TRBV6-5
CDR3: CANSYSRRETAEQFF

J: TRBJ1-1
V: TRBV11-1
CDR3: CARCLAPGAVAFF

J: TRBJ1-1
V: TRBV6-1
CDR3: CASSFSGGHDNAFF

J: TRBJ2-4
V: TRBV28
CDR3: CASSPVGGSRVAKNIQYF

J: TRBJ1-5
V: TRBV11-2
CDR3: CASSGGGDQPQHF

J: TRBJ2-7
V: TRBV12-3/TRBV12-4
CDR3: CASSPWTGGFEQYF